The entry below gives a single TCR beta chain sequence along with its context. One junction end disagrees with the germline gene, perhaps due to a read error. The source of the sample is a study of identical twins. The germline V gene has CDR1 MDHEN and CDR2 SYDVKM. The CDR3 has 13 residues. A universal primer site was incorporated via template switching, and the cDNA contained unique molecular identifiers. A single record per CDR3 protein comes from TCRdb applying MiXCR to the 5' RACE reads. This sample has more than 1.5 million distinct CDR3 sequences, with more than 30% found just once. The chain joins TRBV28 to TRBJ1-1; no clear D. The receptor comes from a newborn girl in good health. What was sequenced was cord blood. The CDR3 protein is CAGSFGPNTEAFF. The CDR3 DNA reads TGTGCCGGCAGCTTTGGTCCGAACACTGAAGCTTTCTTT.